A selection of T cell receptor beta chains follows, all from one sample in a study of CD8+CD57+ T cells in acquired aplastic anemia. Each CDR3 protein is one row after TCRdb ran MiXCR on the reads. In the table there are about 190,000 distinct CDR3 sequences, 48% of which are singletons. Sample: sorted CD4+, CD8+, or CD8+CD57+ T cells (not recorded which) from PBMCs. These receptors were collected from a human donor with aplastic anemia. Each CDR3 is given with its conserved first and last residue. Each record gives: J gene, clone size, V gene, D gene, CDR3 DNA, CDR3 protein. D genes are given only for firm matches. Only part of the rows carry a size: once, few, many, or a class if the clone is expanded.

>TRBJ2-7|-|TRBV19|TRBD1
TGTGCCAGTAGTACTCAGACAGGGACCTACGAGCAGTACTTC
CASSTQTGTYEQYF
>TRBJ2-5|-|TRBV10-3|-
TGTGCCATACGATTTTCTGGCCAAGACGGCGAGACCCAGTACTTC
CAIRFSGQDGETQYF
>TRBJ2-3|many|TRBV20-1|-
TGCAGTGCTAGATCCCATACGGGGGAGGCCACAGATACGCAGTATTTT
CSARSHTGEATDTQYF
>TRBJ2-5|many|TRBV10-2|-
TGCGCCAGCGGTAGAGGGACTTCAGAGACCCAGTACTTC
CASGRGTSETQYF
>TRBJ2-1|-|TRBV24-1|TRBD2
TGTGCCACCAGTGATGTGGTTCTAGCGGGAGTTCGGGAGCAGTTCTTC
CATSDVVLAGVREQFF
>TRBJ2-7|many|TRBV4-3|-
TGCGCCAGCAGCCAAGTCCACGGGGGACCTACCTACGAGCAGTACTTC
CASSQVHGGPTYEQYF
>TRBJ2-5|-|TRBV20-1|-
TGCAGTGCTTCCCCCCGACATTTCCAAGAGACCCAGTACTTC
CSASPRHFQETQYF
>TRBJ1-2|-|TRBV19|TRBD1
TGTGCCAGTAGTCCGCCGGGACAGGGGGCCTACTATGGCTACACCTTC
CASSPPGQGAYYGYTF
>TRBJ2-5|few|TRBV9|-
TGTGCCAGCAGCGTTGACGGGCGTGAAGAGACCCAGTACTTC
CASSVDGREETQYF
>TRBJ2-2|-|TRBV25-1|-
TGTGCCAGCAGTTTATCCTCCAGACAGGCGCGAAACACCGGGGAGCTGTTTTTT
CASSLSSRQARNTGELFF
>TRBJ2-2|-|TRBV19|TRBD1
TGTGCCAGTAGTACCGGACAGGATGGCACCGGGGAGCTGTTTTTT
CASSTGQDGTGELFF
>TRBJ1-1|many|TRBV10-3|-
TGTGCCATCAGTGAGACAGGGAGTGGGACTGAAGCTTTCTTT
CAISETGSGTEAFF
>TRBJ2-1|many|TRBV5-1|-
TGCGCCAGCAGCCCGATGCGCCTCGTGCAGTTCTTC
CASSPMRLVQFF
>TRBJ2-7|-|TRBV5-6|-
TGTGCCAGCAGCTTTGACGCCGAGCAGTACTTC
CASSFDAEQYF
>TRBJ2-7|many|TRBV9|-
TGTGCCAGCAGCCCCAACGTCGAACCGGCCTACGAGCAGTACTTC
CASSPNVEPAYEQYF
>TRBJ1-6|many|TRBV6-2/TRBV6-3|-
TGTGCCAGCAGCACCGAGGGGGATCTTCTTATCTATAATTCACCCCTCCACTTT
CASSTEGDLLIYNSPLHF
>TRBJ2-7|-|TRBV2|-
TGTGCCAGCAAGGGGCGAGTGGCCTCCTACGAGCAGTACTTC
CASKGRVASYEQYF
>TRBJ2-7|many|TRBV5-8|-
TGTGCCAGCAGCTTCCGGGCTAAAAGCTCCTACGAGCAGTACTTC
CASSFRAKSSYEQYF
>TRBJ2-1|-|TRBV20-1|-
TGCAGTGCTAGACACAGCGGGTCGGCCTACAATGAGCAGTTCTTC
CSARHSGSAYNEQFF
>TRBJ2-7|-|TRBV19|TRBD1
TGTGCCAGTAGCGCCCCGGGACAGGGATCTTACGAGCAGTACTTC
CASSAPGQGSYEQYF
>TRBJ1-4|-|TRBV20-1|-
TGCAGTACTTTAACAGGGTACGAAAAACGGTTTTTT
CSTLTGYEKRFF
>TRBJ2-1|many|TRBV7-8|-
TGTGCCAGCAGCCCACGGACTTATGAGCAGTTCTTC
CASSPRTYEQFF
>TRBJ2-7|many|TRBV10-1|-
TGCGCCAGCAGTGAGTCGATGGACTCCGAGCAGTACTTC
CASSESMDSEQYF
>TRBJ2-7|-|TRBV9|TRBD1
TGTGCCAGCAGCGGACAGGGGGCCCCGGACTACGAGCAGTACTTC
CASSGQGAPDYEQYF
>TRBJ2-3|-|TRBV11-2|TRBD1
TGTGCCAGCAGCTTTCGTACCGGGACAGGGGGCACAGATACGCAGTATTTT
CASSFRTGTGGTDTQYF
>TRBJ2-2|-|TRBV4-1|-
TGCGCCAGCAGCCACTTGACAGGATGGAACACCGGGGAGCTGTTTTTT
CASSHLTGWNTGELFF
>TRBJ1-5|-|TRBV7-8|-
TGTGCCAGCAGCTTCGTAAATCAGCCCCAGCATTTT
CASSFVNQPQHF
>TRBJ2-3|-|TRBV20-1|TRBD2
TGCAGTGCTTCCCAAGGACTAGCGGGGGTGGTCGATACGCGGTATTTT
CSASQGLAGVVDTRYF
>TRBJ2-3|many|TRBV19|TRBD2
TGTGCCAGTAGTATATGGAAAGTGGCGGGAGGTTCCACAGATACGCAGTATTTT
CASSIWKVAGGSTDTQYF